This T cell receptor (beta chain) came from a study of PD-1 blockade in classical Hodgkin lymphoma (dated by TCRdb to about 2020). For context, the study as a whole: To define a peripheral blood immune signature of response to PD-1 blockade in classical Hodgkin lymphoma, the study combined TCR beta sequencing with CyTOF. The paper's findings and limits, for the study overall: The study was limited to a single clinical trial cohort, and causes of repertoire differences, possibly disease activity or prior therapy, remained undefined. Baseline TCR diversity was reported to be lower in newly diagnosed patients than in healthy donors and to be lower still in relapsed/refractory patients.

Inclusive of the bounding cysteine and phenylalanine, the CDR3 is 14 residues long. Only the CDR3 DNA stays, 42 bases, in frame from base 1. The germline V gene provides CDR1 KGHSH and CDR2 LQKENI. V gives up 4 bases and J gives up 1 base, and the segment between their germline ends measures 10 bases. Genomic DNA was isolated using the Qiagen DNeasy kit from unsorted PBMCs as well as from negatively selected CD4+ and CD8+ fractions. Amplification of TCR beta CDR3 regions was done by immunoSEQ multiplex PCR with primers that anneal to V and J segments. A synthetic immune receptor repertoire was used to minimize amplification bias, and any remaining bias was removed computationally after sequencing. Turning to the authors' computational methods: Custom Python scripts were used to quantify repertoire diversity as the Shannon entropy index. The unsorted, CD4+ and CD8+ repertoires were each analyzed separately, with the exception of combined analyses, where CD4+ and CD8+ sequences were merged in silico. TCRdb took over this immuneACCESS table, retaining in-frame rearrangements with V and J assigned. Such tables are incomplete; in checked studies, under half of the missing clones stem from an unresolved V gene, and the remainder is unexplained. Clone size and the V and J calls come from that table; the DNA yielded D and trimming. The sample data list more than 15,000 clones, and around 87% of these were observed just once. Almost 4% of the sample lies in the top ten.

Of note for this clone: No antigen is known for it. One base away there is no much larger clone; base qualities are not given.

Sample time point, as interpreted from the label and publication: newly diagnosed, previously untreated cHL patient sample. To serve as a comparison group for the relapsed/refractory trial patients, PBMCs were sequenced from patients with newly diagnosed, previously untreated classical Hodgkin lymphoma. Peripheral blood was collected in 8 mL Vacutainer Cell Preparation Tubes, from which PBMCs were isolated by centrifugation and then cryopreserved. The sequence was obtained from a human donor with classical Hodgkin lymphoma. The receptor chain draws on TRBV18 and TRBJ1-1, with the identity of the D gene unclear. Sequenced: peripheral blood mononuclear cells (PBMCs). The CDR3 reads as follows: CASSQMDGNTEAFF. The nucleotide sequence is TGTGCCAGCTCACAAATGGACGGGAACACTGAAGCTTTCTTT. The reference TRBV18 and TRBJ1-1 proteins fill in what lies around the CDR3, so the full variable domain reads NAGVMQNPRHLVRRRGQEARLRCSPMKGHSHVYWYRQLPEEGLKFMVYLQKENIIDESGMPKERFSAEFPKEGPSILRIQQVVRGDSAAYFCASSQMDGNTEAFFGQGTRLTVV.